Listed below are T cell receptor beta chains from one sample, sequenced in a study of blood T cell repertoires in COVID-19. Sequenced by immunoSEQ multiplex PCR; TCRdb stores in-frame clones only, minus some. This table has roughly 190,000 clones, roughly 84% appearing once. The sequenced sample consisted of peripheral blood. The receptors shown here come from an older woman with COVID-19, enrolled during active disease. Each CDR3 is given with its conserved first and last residue. A D gene is named only where the DNA matches it firmly. Only some rows state a clone size, as once, few, many or a class for expanded clones.

clone_size	v_call	d_call	j_call	cdr3_nt	cdr3_aa
.	TRBV5-1	.	TRBJ2-1	TGCGCCAGCAGCTTGGAATTTTCTTACAATGAGCAGTTCTTC	CASSLEFSYNEQFF
.	TRBV7-3	.	TRBJ2-6	TGTGCCAGCAGCCTAGGCGGGACTTCTGGGGCCAACGTCCTGACTTTC	CASSLGGTSGANVLTF
.	TRBV5-1	TRBD1	TRBJ2-2	TGCGCCAGCAGCTTGGTCGGACAGGGGGCCCTAAGGGAGCTGTTTTTT	CASSLVGQGALRELFF
.	TRBV5-1	.	TRBJ1-4	TGCGCCAGCAGCTTGGTGGCAGGGGCAGCTAATGAAAAACTGTTTTTT	CASSLVAGAANEKLFF
.	TRBV29-1	.	TRBJ1-2	TGCAGCGCCGAGGCCGACGGTTCCAACTATGGCTACACCTTC	CSAEADGSNYGYTF
few	TRBV3-1/TRBV3-2	.	TRBJ1-3	TGTGCCAGCAGCCAAATGGGGGGGTCTGGAAACACCATATATTTT	CASSQMGGSGNTIYF
.	TRBV29-1	.	TRBJ2-7	TGCAGCGTTTTAGCTTCCGAGCAGTACTTC	CSVLASEQYF
once	TRBV6-1	.	TRBJ1-2	TGTGCCAGCAGTGACCCCAGGGAGGTTGCCTATGGCTACACCTTC	CASSDPREVAYGYTF
.	TRBV9	TRBD2	TRBJ2-2	TGTGCCAGCAGCCCGCGGGGGGGCGGTATCGGGGAGCTGTTTTTT	CASSPRGGGIGELFF
.	TRBV6-5	.	TRBJ1-6	TGTGCCAGCAGTCGGGACTTTAATTCACCCCTCCACTTT	CASSRDFNSPLHF
.	TRBV18	.	TRBJ1-4	TGTGCCAGCTCATCAGGAACGGTACGGAATGAAAAACTGTTTTTT	CASSSGTVRNEKLFF
.	TRBV7-3	TRBD1	TRBJ2-3	TGTGCCAGCAGCAGGGACAGGGGTACGCAGTATTTT	CASSRDRGTQYF
.	TRBV5-1	.	TRBJ1-1	TGCGCCAGCAGCCTTGACCTCCTCGGGACTGAAGCTTTCTTT	CASSLDLLGTEAFF
.	TRBV5-1	TRBD1	TRBJ2-4	TGCGCCAGCAGCCAAAACAGGGGTGGGGACATTCAGTACTTC	CASSQNRGGDIQYF
once	TRBV29-1	.	TRBJ2-7	TGCAGCGGGCAGATTCGGGACGAGCAGTACTTC	CSGQIRDEQYF
.	TRBV11-2	TRBD1	TRBJ1-2	TGTGCCAGCAGAAGGACAGGGGAAACCTATGGCTACACCTTC	CASRRTGETYGYTF
.	TRBV2	.	TRBJ2-7	TGTGCCAGCAGTGTACGCAGGCCGGCGGGGGAGCAGTACTTC	CASSVRRPAGEQYF
.	TRBV5-1	.	TRBJ1-4	TGCGCCAGCAGCTTGGAGGCAGGGCATGAAAAACTGTTTTTT	CASSLEAGHEKLFF
.	TRBV6-1	TRBD1	TRBJ2-3	TGTGCCAGCAGCGGACAGGGGACAACAGATACGCAGTATTTT	CASSGQGTTDTQYF
once	TRBV9	TRBD2	TRBJ2-5	TGTGCCAGCAGCGTATCTTCGGGGGGCCAAGAGACCCAGTACTTC	CASSVSSGGQETQYF
.	TRBV6-5	.	TRBJ1-1	TGTGCCAGCAGTTACTCACTGGACTGGAACACTGAAGCTTTCTTT	CASSYSLDWNTEAFF
.	TRBV5-4	.	TRBJ2-5	TGTGCCAGCAGCTTGGACCGTGCGGAGACCCAGTACTTC	CASSLDRAETQYF